The 21 T cell receptor beta chains below come from one sample, sequenced in a study of CD8+CD57+ T cells in acquired aplastic anemia. By flow cytometry, patients selected for sequencing had shown an expansion of CD8+CD57+ cells. Genomic DNA, serving as template, underwent TCR beta VDJ and CDR3 profiling. TCRdb analysed the reads with MiXCR anew, one entry per CDR3 protein. The sample shows 150,000 to 200,000 distinct CDR3 sequences, 71% of them seen only once. The sample comprised sorted CD4+, CD8+, or CD8+CD57+ T cells (not recorded which) from PBMCs. These receptors all stem from a human donor with aplastic anemia.

There are a few counts of this clonotype. V gene TRBV5-8 combines with J gene TRBJ2-7; TRBD1 matches 8 bases. V gave up 4 bases and J gave up 7 bases; unmatched junction bases: 13. The CDR3 is 15 residues long. CDR1 and CDR2 (germline): SGHTS, YDEGEE. The CDR3 sequence is CASSREWTGSREQYF. Written as DNA, the CDR3 is TGTGCCAGCAGCAGAGAGTGGACAGGGAGCCGGGAGCAGTACTTC.

This clonotype was found once. This chain connects TRBV7-8 to TRBJ1-2; D is ambiguous. The germline V and J ends were trimmed by 1 base and 4 bases, with 16 bases remaining between them. Germline-derived CDR1 and CDR2 are SGHVS and FQNEAQ. The CDR3 is 16 residues long. CDR3 protein: CASSLVQRREGYGYTF. The DNA for the CDR3 is TGTGCCAGCAGCTTAGTACAGCGGCGGGAGGGCTATGGCTACACCTTC.

The V and J genes are TRBV4-2 and TRBJ2-5; D not resolved. V was trimmed by 8 bases and J by 2 bases, leaving 6 bases between them. This CDR3 is 11 amino acids long. The germline CDR1 and CDR2 sequences are LGHNA and YNFKEQ. The CDR3 DNA reads TGTGCCAGCGGCAAACAAGAGACCCAGTACTTC. Protein: CASGKQETQYF.

The chain uses TRBV5-6 and TRBJ1-6; 12 bases agree with TRBD1. The germline CDR1 and CDR2 sequences are SGHDT and YYEEEE. V shed 1 base and J 9 bases; nucleotides not matched to a gene: 5. There are 16 residues in the CDR3. In nucleotides, the CDR3 is TGTGCCAGCAGCTTGACTGGGACAGGGGGCAGTTCACCCCTCCACTTT. As protein: CASSLTGTGGSSPLHF. Filled out from reference TRBV5-6 and TRBJ1-6, the complete variable domain reads DAGVTQSPTHLIKTRGQQVTLRCSPKSGHDTVSWYQQALGQGPQFIFQYYEEEERQRGNFPDRFSGHQFPNYSSELNVNALLLGDSALYLCASSLTGTGGSSPLHFGNGTRLTVT.

This clonotype was found a few times. The J gene is TRBJ1-1, the V gene TRBV5-1; D might be TRBD1 (6 bases). The CDR3 has 15 amino acids. The germline V gene encodes CDR1 SGHRS and CDR2 YFSETQ. The germline V and J ends were trimmed by 0 bases and 1 base, with 10 bases remaining between them. The chain's CDR3 is CASSLAPGANTEAFF. The CDR3 DNA is TGCGCCAGCAGCTTGGCCCCAGGGGCGAACACTGAAGCTTTCTTT.

This clonotype was seen a handful of times. The chain links TRBV5-4 to TRBJ2-5; 7 bases match TRBD2. Germline trimming cut 4 bases from V and 5 bases from J; bases unmatched to any gene: 5. Germline V CDR1 and CDR2: SGHNT, YYREEE (reference sequence). This CDR3 region has 13 residues. DNA of the CDR3: TGTGCCAGCAGCATGGGAGGGCGGGAGACCCAGTACTTC. Translated, it gives CASSMGGRETQYF.

DNA of the CDR3: TGCAGCGCTCGGACGTCTACGACCCCTATGAACACTGAAGCTTTCTTT. Encoded protein: CSARTSTTPMNTEAFF. The chain carries TRBV29-1 and TRBJ1-1; D unclear. Trimming took 7 bases from V and 0 from J, leaving 21 bases between them. The V gene's germline CDR1 is SQVTM and CDR2 ANQGSEA. There are 16 residues in the CDR3.

V gene TRBV12-5 combines with J gene TRBJ2-7; D is possibly TRBD1 (6 bases). The V end was cut by 7 bases, the J end by 4 bases, with 14 bases between. Germline V lookup: CDR1 LGHNT, CDR2 FRNRAP. The CDR3 covers 13 residues. Here the CDR3 reads CASAPAGAYEQYF. The CDR3 bases are TGTGCTAGTGCCCCAGCAGGGGCTTACGAGCAGTACTTC.

This chain links TRBV6-4 with TRBJ2-1; D may match TRBD1 or TRBD2 (5 bases each). Deletions cut 2 bases from V and 10 bases from J, with 27 bases between. This CDR3 is built from 18 residues. The V gene's germline CDR1 is MRHNA and CDR2 SNTAGT. This chain's CDR3 is CASSDPEGPDHASREQFF. CDR3 in DNA: TGTGCCAGCAGTGACCCCGAGGGGCCAGACCACGCATCCAGGGAGCAGTTCTTC.

The CDR3 region is CASRSDMNTEAFF. The CDR3 bases are TGTGCCAGCAGATCGGATATGAACACTGAAGCTTTCTTT. The chain recombines TRBV7-3 with TRBJ1-1; D call uncertain. The CDR3 is made up of 13 amino acids. V gave up 6 bases and J gave up 0 bases, with 8 bases separating them. Germline V gene sequence: CDR1 SGHTA, CDR2 FQGTGA.

The chain couples TRBV6-4 to TRBJ2-3, with 8 bases identical to TRBD2. The CDR3 is made up of 14 amino acids. The V and J ends lost 6 bases and 10 bases, in that order; junction bases with no gene match: 12. The germline V gene has CDR1 MRHNA and CDR2 SNTAGT. Here the CDR3 DNA reads TGTGCCAGCAGCCCAGCGGGAGAGTTGCATGCGCAGTATTTT. Residues: CASSPAGELHAQYF.

The V and J genes are TRBV25-1 and TRBJ2-3; 8 positions agree with TRBD1. Germline V lookup: CDR1 MGHDK, CDR2 SYGVNS. The CDR3 consists of 14 residues. The ends lost 3 bases at V and 4 bases at J; junction bases unmatched: 3. CDR3 sequence (DNA): TGTGCCAGCAGTGACCCACAGGGGGCAGATACGCAGTATTTT. Its protein is CASSDPQGADTQYF.

V usage is TRBV7-6 and J usage is TRBJ2-7; TRBD2 might be the D (7 bases). The germline V gene encodes CDR1 SGHVS and CDR2 FNYEAQ. Trimming took off 3 bases at V and 6 bases at J, with 18 bases between the two ends. The CDR3 runs to 15 residues. The CDR3 region has the DNA TGTGCCAGCAGCTTGGCCGGACTAGGGGGGGCCGAGCAGTACTTC. Its protein is CASSLAGLGGAEQYF. Full variable domain (missing parts from reference TRBV7-6 and TRBJ2-7): GAGVSQSPRYKVTKRGQDVALRCDPISGHVSLYWYRQALGQGPEFLTYFNYEAQQDKSGLPNDRFSAERPEGSISTLTIQRTEQRDSAMYRCASSLAGLGGAEQYFGPGTRLTVT.

V gene TRBV7-9 combines with J gene TRBJ2-7, with 10 bases aligning to TRBD1. Trimming took 6 bases from V and 0 from J; bases not matched to a gene: 8. The CDR3 is made up of 16 amino acids. CDR1 is SEHNR and CDR2 is FQNEAQ in the germline V gene (reference sequence). The CDR3 nucleotides read TGTGCCAGCAGTTCGCCGGGACAGGGGCCCTCCTACGAGCAGTACTTC. It is translated as CASSSPGQGPSYEQYF.

The chain carries TRBV20-1 and TRBJ1-6; D ambiguous. With 0 bases removed from V and 5 bases from J, the gap between germline ends came to 11 bases. Germline values: CDR1 DFQATT, CDR2 SNEGSKA (reference sequence). CDR3 length: 15 residues. The CDR3 nucleotides read TGCAGTGCTAGAGATATGGCCGGTAATAATTCACCCCTCCACTTT. This gives the protein CSARDMAGNNSPLHF.

This clonotype was picked up one time. The chain employs TRBV25-1 and TRBJ2-3, with a tentative D call TRBD1 (5 bases). Deletions cut 10 bases from V and 4 bases from J, with 18 bases between. The CDR3 is 14 residues long. Germline values: CDR1 MGHDK, CDR2 SYGVNS. CDR3 bases: TGTGCCACCGCTCTGGACATAGGCGCAGATACGCAGTATTTT. It specifies CATALDIGADTQYF.

The chain has TRBV7-6 and TRBJ1-2; D ambiguous. Per the germline V gene, CDR1 is SGHVS and CDR2 is FNYEAQ. With 1 base removed from V and 7 bases from J, the gap between germline ends came to 19 bases. There are 16 residues in the CDR3. CDR3 sequence reads: CASSLVPLGEGGGYTF. The CDR3 DNA reads as TGTGCCAGCAGCTTAGTGCCCCTTGGGGAGGGCGGTGGCTACACCTTC.

This chain connects TRBV19 to TRBJ1-1; D remains unclear. The CDR3 runs to 17 residues. V lost 4 bases, J lost 2 bases, and 20 bases lay in between. Germline lookup yields CDR1 LNHDA and CDR2 SQIVND (reference sequence). DNA for the CDR3: TGTGCCAGTAGTAAGAGACAAACCCTGAACCTAAACACTGAAGCTTTCTTT. Residues: CASSKRQTLNLNTEAFF.

The sample holds many counts of this clonotype. The rearrangement joins TRBV6-5 to TRBJ1-2; 8 bases fit TRBD1. Germline lookup yields CDR1 MNHEY and CDR2 SVGAGI. The trim removed 6 bases at V and 4 bases at J, leaving 4 bases unmatched. CDR3 size: 13 residues. Here the CDR3 DNA reads TGTGCCAGCAGAGGAGGACAGGGCTATGGCTACACCTTC. Translation: CASRGGQGYGYTF.

The chain recombines TRBV24-1 with TRBJ2-5, with D perhaps TRBD1 (6 bases). Trimming pared 4 bases from V and 4 bases from J, leaving 12 bases between. The length of the CDR3 is 14 residues. Germline CDR1 is KGHDR and CDR2 is SFDVKD. As DNA, the CDR3 is TGTGCCACCAGTGACCCCAGGGGATCAGAGACCCAGTACTTC. Translating it yields CATSDPRGSETQYF.

The rearrangement links TRBV25-1 to TRBJ2-1, with TRBD2 identical over 10 bases. The CDR3 has 17 residues. Trimming removed 3 bases from V and 0 bases from J; junction bases left unmatched: 5. The germline gives CDR1 MGHDK, CDR2 SYGVNS. Here the CDR3 reads CASSDISSGSSYNEQFF. CDR3 nucleotide sequence: TGTGCCAGCAGTGACATCTCTAGCGGGAGCTCCTACAATGAGCAGTTCTTC. Combining the CDR3 with reference TRBV25-1 and TRBJ2-1 gives the whole variable domain EADIYQTPRYLVIGTGKKITLECSQTMGHDKMYWYQQDPGMELHLIHYSYGVNSTEKGDLSSESTVSRIRTEHFPLTLESARPSHTSQYLCASSDISSGSSYNEQFFGPGTRLTVL.